The 28 T cell receptor beta chains in this list originate from one sample, sequenced in a study of T cells after posttransplantation cyclophosphamide. Data came from immunoSEQ multiplex PCR; TCRdb stores just in-frame clones and leaves some out. The sample has 7,500 to 10,000 clones, 80% to 85% seen once; the top ten hold about 16%. Busulfan-fludarabine conditioning, marrow transplant, and cyclophosphamide on days +3 and +4 were administered. The sequencing used PBMCs, collected roughly 250 weeks after a stem cell transplant with posttransplant cyclophosphamide. The receptor set was obtained from a female patient aged 40-49 years who received an allogeneic stem cell transplant from a related donor, was CMV-positive, and had no GVHD. The T cells may partly be graft donor cells.

This clone was recorded once. The CDR3: CASSFRGRAPWEYF. CDR3 DNA sequence: TGTGCCAGCAGTTTTAGGGGCAGGGCCCCTTGGGAGTATTTT. This rearrangement joins TRBV28 to TRBJ2-3, with TRBD1 as a possible D gene (5 bases). In germline, CDR1 is MDHEN, CDR2 SYDVKM. The V gene lost 3 bases and the J gene lost 13 bases, with 20 bases spanning the gap. This CDR3 has 14 amino acids.

The chain has TRBV2 and TRBJ1-6; 8 bases fit TRBD1. The V and J ends lost 6 bases and 7 bases, in that order; junction bases with no gene match: 5. The CDR3 has 14 amino acids. Germline CDR1 and CDR2: SNHLY and FYNNEI. The DNA of the CDR3 is TGTGCCAGCAGGGTGGACAGGGTAAATTCACCCCTCCACTTT. Residues: CASRVDRVNSPLHF.

J is TRBJ2-3 and V is TRBV7-2, with 13 bases matching TRBD2. V lost 1 base to trimming and J lost 4 bases; unmatched junction nucleotides: 8. The V gene's germline CDR1 is SGHTA and CDR2 FQGNSA. CDR3 length: 18 amino acids. The CDR3 nucleotides read TGTGCCAGCAGCTTAGTCGGGACTAGCGGGGCAGGCCCAGATACGCAGTATTTT. Its translation is CASSLVGTSGAGPDTQYF.

The chain joins TRBV7-6 to TRBJ1-1; TRBD1 is a possible D gene (5 bases). V was pared by 6 bases and J by 4 bases, with 9 bases between. The length of the CDR3 is 12 residues. In germline, CDR1 is SGHVS, CDR2 FNYEAQ. The CDR3 nucleotides are TGTGCCAGCAGGAACGGGGGCACTGAAGCTTTCTTT. It is translated as CASRNGGTEAFF. The full variable domain, with the rest looked up from reference TRBV7-6 and TRBJ1-1, is GAGVSQSPRYKVTKRGQDVALRCDPISGHVSLYWYRQALGQGPEFLTYFNYEAQQDKSGLPNDRFSAERPEGSISTLTIQRTEQRDSAMYRCASRNGGTEAFFGQGTRLTVV.

The chain employs TRBV5-5 and TRBJ1-6, with 9 bases matching TRBD1. Germline assignment: CDR1 SGHKS and CDR2 YYEKEE (reference sequence). This CDR3 has 15 residues. V lost 4 bases to trimming and J lost 6 bases; unmatched junction nucleotides: 5. CDR3 residues: CASSEWDRANSPLHF. The CDR3 DNA reads as TGTGCCAGCAGCGAATGGGACAGGGCTAATTCACCCCTCCACTTT.

CDR3 loop: CASSLNSHEQYF. CDR3 in DNA: TGCGCCAGCAGCTTGAACAGCCACGAGCAGTACTTC. V and J are TRBV5-1 and TRBJ2-7; D is unclear. The CDR3 extends over 12 amino acids. Germline CDR1 SGHRS, CDR2 YFSETQ. Between the trimmed V and J ends, which lost 1 base and 5 bases, there was a span of 7 bases.

The chain uses TRBV7-8 and TRBJ2-7; 9 positions agree with TRBD1. The CDR3 extends over 13 amino acids. Germline CDR1 and CDR2: SGHVS and FQNEAQ. The V gene end was trimmed by 5 bases and the J gene end by 7 bases; junction bases not matched to a gene: 6. The CDR3 sequence is CASSLQTGGEQYF. Here the CDR3 DNA reads TGTGCCAGCAGCCTACAGACAGGGGGGGAGCAGTACTTC.

The count of this clone is one. This chain connects TRBV7-8 to TRBJ2-7, with D maybe TRBD2 (7 bases). The CDR3 is 15 amino acids. The germline gives CDR1 SGHVS, CDR2 FQNEAQ. V was clipped by 5 bases and J by 3 bases, with 17 bases between them. CDR3 nucleotide sequence: TGTGCCAGCAGCCAACCGGGGGGCGCAGGCTACGAGCAGTACTTC. Its protein product is CASSQPGGAGYEQYF.

The rearrangement links TRBV5-1 to TRBJ1-2; D might be TRBD1 (5 bases). V dropped 4 bases and J dropped 8 bases, with 12 bases sitting between them. The germline V gene encodes CDR1 SGHRS and CDR2 YFSETQ. The CDR3 has 12 residues. CDR3 in DNA: TGCGCCAGCAGCCCCGCCGGGGGGGGCTACACCTTC. This translates into CASSPAGGGYTF.

The rearrangement uses TRBV5-6 and TRBJ2-3, with 7 bases identical to TRBD2. J gave up 3 bases and V 0 bases, and 10 bases lay outside the gene matches. This CDR3 is 17 amino acids long. From germline, CDR1 is SGHDT and CDR2 YYEEEE. CDR3 in DNA: TGTGCCAGCAGCTTGGGATGGGGGGGAACCCTTACAGATACGCAGTATTTT. It is translated as CASSLGWGGTLTDTQYF.

Only a few counts were recorded for this clone. CDR3 loop: CATSRDITGLNNEQFF. The CDR3 bases are TGTGCCACCAGCAGAGATATAACAGGGCTGAACAATGAGCAGTTCTTC. The genes are TRBV15 and TRBJ2-1; TRBD1 is a possible D gene (6 bases). Deletions cut 0 bases from V and 5 bases from J, with 14 bases between. Germline assignment: CDR1 LNHNV and CDR2 YYDKDF (reference sequence). This CDR3 is built from 16 residues.

This chain connects TRBV19 to TRBJ2-3; 10 positions agree with TRBD1. CDR1 and CDR2 from the germline V gene are LNHDA and SQIVND (reference sequence). After removal of 2 bases from V and 4 bases from J, the junction contained 9 bases not matched to a gene. CDR3 size: 17 residues. The CDR3 nucleotides are TGTGCCAGTAGTATACCGTACAGACAGGGGGCCGCAGATACGCAGTATTTT. Translated, it gives CASSIPYRQGAADTQYF.

The V gene is TRBV4-3, the J gene TRBJ2-5; D remains unclear. This CDR3 contains 14 residues. Trimming stripped 0 bases from V and 0 bases from J, with 5 bases between. Germline CDR1 and CDR2: LGHNA and YSLEER. The CDR3 region is CASSQDLDQETQYF. CDR3 nucleotides: TGCGCCAGCAGCCAAGACCTCGACCAAGAGACCCAGTACTTC.

The chain couples TRBV4-1 to TRBJ2-3, with D uncertain. Trimming pared 5 bases from V and 0 bases from J, leaving 12 bases between. This CDR3 region has 15 residues. CDR1 MGHRA and CDR2 YSYEKL come from the germline V gene. CDR3 loop: CASSTLTSSTDTQYF. As DNA, the CDR3 is TGCGCCAGCAGCACCTTAACATCTAGCACAGATACGCAGTATTTT.

V and J are TRBV27 and TRBJ1-4; D not resolved. The CDR3 is 14 amino acids. CDR1 is MNHEY and CDR2 is SMNVEV in the germline V gene (reference sequence). V dropped 6 bases and J dropped 8 bases, with 16 bases sitting between them. DNA of the CDR3: TGTGCCAGCAGGGCTGAGGGAGAAGAGGAAAAACTGTTTTTT. Translating gives CASRAEGEEEKLFF. The full variable domain, its missing parts supplied by reference TRBV27 and TRBJ1-4, is EAQVTQNPRYLITVTGKKLTVTCSQNMNHEYMSWYRQDPGLGLRQIYYSMNVEVTDKGDVPEGYKVSRKEKRNFPLILESPSPNQTSLYFCASRAEGEEEKLFFGSGTQLSVL.

This clone was counted only a few times. This rearrangement joins TRBV25-1 to TRBJ1-2; unclear D gene. The CDR3 loop spans 14 amino acids. The V and J ends lost 1 base and 2 bases respectively, with 8 bases between them. CDR1 and CDR2 from the germline V gene are MGHDK and SYGVNS. The CDR3 here is CASSEFGENYGYTF. CDR3 nucleotide sequence: TGTGCCAGCAGTGAATTTGGAGAGAACTATGGCTACACCTTC.

This clone was seen only once. The gene calls are TRBV11-3 and TRBJ2-1; 12 bases align to TRBD2. This CDR3 is 15 amino acids long. In germline, CDR1 is SGHNT, CDR2 YENEEA. The junction had 7 bases not matched to a gene; V was cut back by 5 bases and J by 8 bases. The CDR3 DNA follows: TGTGCCAGCAGCCTCACTAGCGGGGGGCGCCATGAGCAGTTCTTC. It encodes CASSLTSGGRHEQFF.

The chain recombines TRBV6-5 with TRBJ2-2, with a weak D call TRBD2 (5 bases). This CDR3 is built from 14 residues. Germline values: CDR1 MNHEY, CDR2 SVGAGI. Trimming removed 6 bases from V and 5 bases from J, with 13 bases in between. CDR3 sequence: CASSPPTGTGELFF. For the CDR3, the DNA is TGTGCCAGCAGCCCCCCGACGGGGACCGGGGAGCTGTTTTTT.

The V and J genes are TRBV7-2 and TRBJ2-7; 8 bases map to TRBD2. V lost 5 bases and J lost 5; bases outside the gene matches: 2. Germline CDR1 SGHTA, CDR2 FQGNSA. The CDR3 is 12 residues long. In DNA form, the CDR3 reads TGTGCCAGCAGCCTCGGGGGGGACGAGCAGTACTTC. Encoded protein: CASSLGGDEQYF.

The chain combines TRBV1 with TRBJ1-4; the D call in the table, TRBD1, was not verified against the DNA. TRBV1 constitutes a pseudogene. CDR3 size: 14 residues. CDR3 amino acids: CTSSQRQGGEKLFF. The CDR3 DNA reads as TGCACCAGCAGTCAAAGACAGGGGGGCGAAAAACTGTTTTTT.

The chain links TRBV15 to TRBJ2-1; 12 nucleotides agree with TRBD2. Germline V gene data show CDR1 as LNHNV and CDR2 as YYDKDF (reference sequence). J was trimmed by 7 bases and V by 5 bases; bases with no gene match: 9. The CDR3 is 16 residues long. The CDR3 reads CATSPFLAGGPNEQFF. CDR3 DNA sequence: TGTGCCACCAGCCCCTTCCTAGCGGGGGGGCCGAATGAGCAGTTCTTC.

There are a few counts of this clone. This rearrangement joins TRBV5-5 to TRBJ2-7, with 12 bases lining up with TRBD1. There are 14 residues in the CDR3. The J segment lost 7 bases and the V segment lost 4 bases, leaving 6 bases of the junction unmatched. The germline gives CDR1 SGHKS, CDR2 YYEKEE (reference sequence). The CDR3 nucleotides are TGTGCCAGCAGCGAGGGACAGGGGGCCCGAGAGCAGTACTTC. Its translation is CASSEGQGAREQYF.

V gene TRBV5-4 combines with J gene TRBJ2-7, with D perhaps TRBD1 (6 bases). CDR3 length: 16 residues. Germline lookup yields CDR1 SGHNT and CDR2 YYREEE (reference sequence). Trimming took 3 bases from V and 4 from J, leaving 20 bases between them. As DNA, the CDR3 is TGTGCCAGCAGCTCCAGGTTCAGGGGCCAGGGATACGAGCAGTACTTC. Amino acids: CASSSRFRGQGYEQYF. The full variable domain, completed using reference TRBV5-4 and TRBJ2-7, is ETGVTQSPTHLIKTRGQQVTLRCSSQSGHNTVSWYQQALGQGPQFIFQYYREEENGRGNFPPRFSGLQFPNYSSELNVNALELDDSALYLCASSSRFRGQGYEQYFGPGTRLTVT.

In its sample, this clone was seen a few times. The sample carries other DNA sequences with the same CDR3. The V call is TRBV5-4, the J call TRBJ2-1, with 7 bases identical to TRBD1. This CDR3 contains 14 residues. CDR1 SGHNT and CDR2 YYREEE come from the germline V gene (reference sequence). Unmatched junction bases numbered 2, after V lost 4 bases and J lost 1 base. CDR3 coding DNA: TGTGCCAGCAGCCGCAGGGGGTCCTACAATGAGCAGTTCTTC. This encodes CASSRRGSYNEQFF.

The chain couples TRBV29-1 to TRBJ1-2; 9 nucleotides agree with TRBD1. Germline V CDR1 and CDR2: SQVTM, ANQGSEA. The CDR3 covers 14 residues. The J segment lost 2 bases and the V segment lost 3 bases, leaving 4 bases of the junction unmatched. CDR3 loop: CSVEGTGLNYGYTF. The CDR3 DNA is TGCAGCGTTGAGGGGACAGGGTTGAACTATGGCTACACCTTC.

The count of this clone is one. V and J are TRBV6-1 and TRBJ2-5; D is perhaps TRBD2 (7 bases). Trimming stripped 10 bases from V and 5 bases from J, with 11 bases between. The V gene's germline CDR1 is MNHNS and CDR2 SASEGT. This CDR3 region has 11 residues. CDR3 in amino acids: CATRGGETQYF. The CDR3 nucleotides are TGTGCCACTAGGGGGGGGGAGACCCAGTACTTC.

The V and J genes are TRBV5-1 and TRBJ2-1, with 9 bases matching TRBD2. Germline trimming cut 7 bases from V and 6 bases from J; bases unmatched to any gene: 8. The CDR3 sequence is 14 residues long. Germline V gives CDR1 SGHRS, CDR2 YFSETQ. The CDR3 protein is CASRQRGVGNEQFF. CDR3 nucleotide sequence: TGCGCCAGCCGCCAGCGGGGGGTTGGCAATGAGCAGTTCTTC. Variable domain in full (rest from reference TRBV5-1 and TRBJ2-1): KAGVTQTPRYLIKTRGQQVTLSCSPISGHRSVSWYQQTPGQGLQFLFEYFSETQRNKGNFPGRFSGRQFSNSRSEMNVSTLELGDSALYLCASRQRGVGNEQFFGPGTRLTVL.

V usage is TRBV6-1 and J usage is TRBJ2-7; D possibly corresponds to TRBD1 (5 bases). Trimming removed 6 bases from V and 0 bases from J, with 15 bases in between. Germline CDR1 and CDR2: MNHNS and SASEGT. The CDR3 covers 15 residues. CDR3 bases: TGTGCCAGCAGGAATTACAGGTCCAGCTCCTACGAGCAGTACTTC. This translates into CASRNYRSSSYEQYF.